This T cell receptor (beta chain) was documented in a study of T cells in Graves' hyperthyroidism and ophthalmopathy. In the study overall: Peripheral blood was obtained at initial diagnosis, preceding any treatment. Overall study findings and caveats: The model foresaw ophthalmopathy a median around 6.4 months prior to onset. In the blood, most expanded thyroid clonotypes above 0.001 appeared as well.

Trimming took 5 bases from V and 4 from J; bases not matched to a gene: 7. This CDR3 region has 17 residues. Looked up from germline, CDR1 is SEHNR and CDR2 is FQNEAQ (reference sequence). Stable disease denoted Graves' hyperthyroidism without ophthalmopathy progression within 18 months. This clonotype was counted at least ten times. The antigen is undetermined. From RNA transcripts, TCR beta CDR3 regions were amplified. The HTBI set primed first-round TCR CDR3 RT-PCR. From the multiplex PCR reads, TCRdb called clonotypes with MiXCR, one entry per CDR3 protein. The table has about 290,000 distinct CDR3 sequences, about an eighth seen once.

The origin of this receptor is a woman aged 40 to 55 with Graves' hyperthyroidism. This rearrangement joins TRBV7-9 to TRBJ2-5; 16 bases align to TRBD2. Sequenced: blood. This CDR3 reads CASSKGLAGGMLETQYF. The CDR3 DNA sequence: TGTGCCAGCAGCAAGGGACTAGCGGGAGGGATGCTAGAGACCCAGTACTTC.